Presented here are 17 T cell receptor beta chains from one specimen sequenced in a study of cytotoxic CD8 clonotypes in ibrutinib-treated CLL. The assay was immunoSEQ multiplex PCR, and TCRdb's table has in-frame clones only and misses some. The sample has some 290,000 clones, 80% seen once. The material was PBMCs, obtained before ibrutinib treatment. The receptors were gathered from a human donor with chronic lymphocytic leukemia.

This rearrangement joins TRBV5-1 to TRBJ2-7; no clear D. The CDR3 is made up of 17 amino acids. The V gene's germline CDR1 is SGHRS and CDR2 YFSETQ. Trimming removed 2 bases at V and 3 bases at J, with 21 bases between. CDR3 sequence reads: CASSFQHRVTLGYEQYF. The CDR3 DNA sequence: TGCGCCAGCAGCTTCCAACATAGGGTGACTTTAGGCTACGAGCAGTACTTC.

The CDR3 DNA sequence: TGTGCCACCAGCCGTTCAGCCGGGGGCAATCAGCCCCAGCATTTT. Translated: CATSRSAGGNQPQHF. The V gene is TRBV15, the J gene TRBJ1-5; D gene unclear. The CDR3 contains 15 residues. Germline CDR1 reads LNHNV; CDR2 reads YYDKDF (reference sequence). Trimming shortened V by 5 bases and J by 2 bases, and 13 bases separated the two germline ends.

The genes are TRBV2 and TRBJ2-7, with D unresolved. The CDR3 spans 10 residues. Trimming cost V 7 bases and J 3 bases, with 4 bases left between them. Germline V lookup: CDR1 SNHLY, CDR2 FYNNEI. The CDR3 reads CASKGYEQYF. The CDR3 nucleotides read TGTGCCAGCAAAGGCTACGAGCAGTACTTC.

This clone was detected a few times. This chain links TRBV5-6 with TRBJ1-1; D gene ambiguous. Germline V gene sequence: CDR1 SGHDT, CDR2 YYEEEE. Trimming took 0 bases from V and 6 from J, leaving 12 bases between them. The CDR3 loop spans 14 amino acids. CDR3 bases: TGTGCCAGCAGCTTGGACACAGCTCGGGCTGAAGCTTTCTTT. Residues: CASSLDTARAEAFF.

The chain carries TRBV27 and TRBJ2-2; 8 nucleotides agree with TRBD2. In germline, CDR1 is MNHEY, CDR2 SMNVEV (reference sequence). Trimming cost V 7 bases and J 1 base; bases outside gene matches: 2. This CDR3 has 14 amino acids. The chain's CDR3 is CASTGGGNTGELFF. The CDR3 region has the DNA TGTGCCAGCACGGGAGGGGGGAACACCGGGGAGCTGTTTTTT.

The V gene is TRBV7-9, the J gene TRBJ2-2, with D perhaps matching TRBD2 (5 bases). V shed 3 bases and J shed 4 bases, with 15 bases lying between them. Germline CDR1 reads SEHNR; CDR2 reads FQNEAQ (reference sequence). The length of the CDR3 is 16 residues. The CDR3 spells CASSLRPLVPTGELFF. DNA of the CDR3: TGTGCCAGCAGCTTGAGACCACTAGTTCCCACCGGGGAGCTGTTTTTT.

The chain combines TRBV5-4 with TRBJ1-2; D possibly corresponds to TRBD1 (5 bases). Germline CDR1 is SGHNT and CDR2 is YYREEE (reference sequence). The CDR3 is made up of 16 amino acids. Between the trimmed V and J ends, which lost 2 bases and 4 bases, there was a span of 18 bases. The CDR3 nucleotides read TGTGCCAGCAGCTTTACCGGGACGGGCTCCATCTATGGCTACACCTTC. This codes for CASSFTGTGSIYGYTF. The full variable domain, completed using reference TRBV5-4 and TRBJ1-2, is ETGVTQSPTHLIKTRGQQVTLRCSSQSGHNTVSWYQQALGQGPQFIFQYYREEENGRGNFPPRFSGLQFPNYSSELNVNALELDDSALYLCASSFTGTGSIYGYTFGSGTRLTVV.

The chain carries TRBV7-2 and TRBJ2-2; tentatively, D is TRBD1 (5 bases). V shed 6 bases and J shed 5 bases, with 7 bases lying between them. This CDR3 has 12 amino acids. Germline CDR1 is SGHTA and CDR2 is FQGNSA. The CDR3 is CASRTATGELFF. Here the CDR3 DNA reads TGTGCCAGCAGGACAGCGACCGGGGAGCTGTTTTTT.

This clone has more than one count but fewer than ten. V gene TRBV2 combines with J gene TRBJ1-1; D is uncertain. Trimming took 7 bases from V and 7 from J, leaving 7 bases between them. The CDR3 is made up of 10 amino acids. Germline V gene data show CDR1 as SNHLY and CDR2 as FYNNEI. The CDR3 DNA sequence: TGTGCCAGCATCCAGAGTGAAGCTTTCTTT. Protein sequence: CASIQSEAFF.

This clone was counted a single time. The chain couples TRBV9 to TRBJ2-3; a possible D gene is TRBD1 (5 bases). The CDR3 has 15 amino acids. V was clipped by 0 bases and J by 6 bases, with 14 bases between them. Germline V CDR1 and CDR2: SGDLS, YYNGEE. The CDR3 spells CASSVEWSGKDTQYF. The CDR3, as DNA: TGTGCCAGCAGCGTAGAGTGGTCAGGGAAGGATACGCAGTATTTT.

V usage is TRBV4-1 and J usage is TRBJ2-7, with TRBD2 matching 16 bases. This CDR3 is 18 amino acids long. Germline lookup yields CDR1 MGHRA and CDR2 YSYEKL. V was clipped by 5 bases and J by 2 bases; unmatched bases: 9. DNA of the CDR3: TGCGCCAGCAGCTCAGCGGGACTAGCGGGAGGGGCGCCCTACGAGCAGTACTTC. This sequence encodes CASSSAGLAGGAPYEQYF.

The chain joins TRBV18 to TRBJ1-2; D uncertain. This CDR3 is 13 amino acids long. CDR1 KGHSH and CDR2 LQKENI come from the germline V gene. V gave up 0 bases and J gave up 5 bases, with 7 bases separating them. Here the CDR3 DNA reads TGTGCCAGCTCACCACCTGACGATTATGGCTACACCTTC. Its translation is CASSPPDDYGYTF.

This chain joins TRBV7-2 and TRBJ2-7; 12 bases match TRBD2. The CDR3 runs 14 residues. With V trimmed by 2 bases and J by 4 bases, 0 bases remained unmatched. Germline CDR1 is SGHTA and CDR2 is FQGNSA. The CDR3 loop is CASSLLAGGYEQYF. For the CDR3, the DNA is TGTGCCAGCAGCTTACTAGCGGGAGGGTACGAGCAGTACTTC. The full variable domain, with the rest looked up from reference TRBV7-2 and TRBJ2-7, is GAGVSQSPSNKVTEKGKDVELRCDPISGHTALYWYRQSLGQGLEFLIYFQGNSAPDKSGLPSDRFSAERTGGSVSTLTIQRTQQEDSAVYLCASSLLAGGYEQYFGPGTRLTVT.

The gene calls are TRBV5-6 and TRBJ2-1, with 10 bases aligning to TRBD2. CDR1 is SGHDT, CDR2 YYEEEE, per germline. There are 15 residues in the CDR3. V lost 1 base and J lost 8; bases outside the gene matches: 6. The CDR3 sequence: CASSLKLAGAHEQFF. Written as DNA, the CDR3 is TGTGCCAGCAGCTTGAAGCTAGCGGGAGCACATGAGCAGTTCTTC.

The chain recombines TRBV15 with TRBJ2-6, with 8 bases lining up with TRBD2. With V trimmed by 3 bases and J by 0 bases, 4 bases remained unmatched. CDR1 and CDR2 from the germline V gene are LNHNV and YYDKDF (reference sequence). CDR3 length: 17 amino acids. This CDR3 is CATSSSGTSSGANVLTF. CDR3 nucleotide sequence: TGTGCCACCAGCAGTTCCGGGACTAGCTCTGGGGCCAACGTCCTGACTTTC. Supplemented by reference TRBV15 and TRBJ2-6, the full variable domain reads DAMVIQNPRYQVTQFGKPVTLSCSQTLNHNVMYWYQQKSSQAPKLLFHYYDKDFNNEADTPDNFQSRRPNTSFCFLDIRSPGLGDTAMYLCATSSSGTSSGANVLTFGAGSRLTVL.

This chain joins TRBV23-1 and TRBJ1-1, with 7 bases that match TRBD1. TRBV23-1 qualifies as an ORF whose function is uncertain. This CDR3 is built from 14 residues. Trimming removed 2 bases from V and 3 bases from J; junction bases left unmatched: 3. CDR3 nucleotide sequence: TGCGCCAGCAGTCAACCCGACAGGGACACTGAAGCTTTCTTT. It is translated as CASSQPDRDTEAFF.

V gene TRBV5-6 combines with J gene TRBJ2-7, with 9 positions matching TRBD2. Germline assignment: CDR1 SGHDT and CDR2 YYEEEE. V was pared by 0 bases and J by 9 bases, with 10 bases of the junction left unmatched. CDR3 size: 15 residues. CDR3 in DNA: TGTGCCAGCAGCTTGGGATTAGCGGGAGTAATGGGGCAGTACTTC. Translating it yields CASSLGLAGVMGQYF.